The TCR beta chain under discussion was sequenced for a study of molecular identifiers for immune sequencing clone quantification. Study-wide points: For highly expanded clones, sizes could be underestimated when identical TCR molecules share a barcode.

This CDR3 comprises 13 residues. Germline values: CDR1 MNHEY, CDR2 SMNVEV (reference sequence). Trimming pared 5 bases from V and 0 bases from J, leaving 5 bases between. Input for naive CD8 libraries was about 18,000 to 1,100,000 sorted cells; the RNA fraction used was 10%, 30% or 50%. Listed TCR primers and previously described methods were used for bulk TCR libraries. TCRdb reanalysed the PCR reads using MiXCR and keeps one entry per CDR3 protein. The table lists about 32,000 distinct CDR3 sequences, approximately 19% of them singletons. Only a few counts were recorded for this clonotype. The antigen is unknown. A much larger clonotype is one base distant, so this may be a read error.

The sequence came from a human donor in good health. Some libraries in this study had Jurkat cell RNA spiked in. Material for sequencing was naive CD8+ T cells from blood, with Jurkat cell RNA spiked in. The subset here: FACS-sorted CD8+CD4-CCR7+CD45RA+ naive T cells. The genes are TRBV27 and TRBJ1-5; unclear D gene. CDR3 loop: CASSVLSNQPQHF. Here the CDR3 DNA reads TGTGCCAGCAGTGTACTTAGCAATCAGCCCCAGCATTTT.